A single T cell receptor beta chain is shown here with its context. Its antigen remains unknown. Distinct nucleotide sequences in the sample also encode this CDR3. The data originate from a study of CD8+ T cells in alopecia areata. In each case, RNA was isolated and then reverse transcribed into cDNA as the sequencing template. The protocol was immunoSEQ multiplex PCR, while the TCRdb copy is restricted to in-frame clones and leaves out a portion. The profile shows 200,000 or so clones, 50% to 70% of them singletons. Regarding the study as a whole: Sharing of TCR sequences between patients (possibly for HLA-related reasons) was less clear than in mice. Across lesional scalp, and particularly alopecia totalis/universalis, clonality surpassed that of normal scalp.

PBMCs yielded sorted CD4+ and CD8+ T cells. This CDR3 is 11 amino acids long. Germline values: CDR1 GTSNPN, CDR2 SVGIG (reference sequence). V gave up 3 bases and J gave up 2 bases, with 3 bases separating them. This receptor was obtained from a human donor with alopecia areata. V usage is TRBV30 and J usage is TRBJ2-3, with no clear D. The specimen was CD4+ T cells sorted from blood, collected at week 0. In nucleotides, the CDR3 is TGTGCCTGGAGCTTCACAGATACGCAGTATTTT. Its protein product is CAWSFTDTQYF.